In this sample, the clone carrying this T cell receptor beta chain is medium-sized. Treg sorting used a CD4+CD25+CD127-/low gate. After constant-region reverse-primer amplification, full-length variable regions underwent semi-nested PCR with Nested Universal Primer A. Via MiXCR, TCRdb re-called the 5' RACE reads, giving one row per CDR3 protein. The sample includes more than 7,500 distinct CDR3 sequences, 14% seen only once; the top ten take about 3.1%. Germline CDR1 reads MDHEN; CDR2 reads SYDVKM. The length of the CDR3 is 14 residues. The V end was cut by 3 bases, the J end by 0 bases, with 5 bases between.

The chain recombines TRBV28 with TRBJ1-4; no reliable D call. This clonotype was obtained from a female donor with breast cancer. Input material: Tregs sorted from blood. CDR3 nucleotide sequence: TGTGCCAGCAGTTTCGGGACAACTAATGAAAAACTGTTTTTT. Translated, it gives CASSFGTTNEKLFF.